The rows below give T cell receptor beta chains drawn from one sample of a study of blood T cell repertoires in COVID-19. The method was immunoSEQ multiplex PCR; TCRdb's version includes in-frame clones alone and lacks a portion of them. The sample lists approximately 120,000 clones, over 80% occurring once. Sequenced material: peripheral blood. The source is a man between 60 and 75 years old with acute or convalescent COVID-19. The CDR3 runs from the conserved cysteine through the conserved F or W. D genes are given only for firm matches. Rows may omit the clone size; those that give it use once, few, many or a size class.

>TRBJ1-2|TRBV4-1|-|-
CASSQEDKGVGYTF
TGCGCCAGCAGCCAAGAGGACAAGGGGGTTGGCTACACCTTC
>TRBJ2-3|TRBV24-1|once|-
CATSETGQATDTQYF
TGTGCCACCAGTGAAACAGGACAAGCCACAGATACGCAGTATTTT
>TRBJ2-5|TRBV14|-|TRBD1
CASSHLRRDSPQETQYF
TGTGCCAGCAGCCATTTACGCCGGGACAGTCCACAAGAGACCCAGTACTTC
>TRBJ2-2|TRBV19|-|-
CASSIGQTNTGELFF
TGTGCCAGTAGTATCGGACAAACGAACACCGGGGAGCTGTTTTTT
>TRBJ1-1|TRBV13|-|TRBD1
CASSSTGMNTEAFF
TGTGCCAGCAGCTCGACAGGGATGAACACTGAAGCTTTCTTT
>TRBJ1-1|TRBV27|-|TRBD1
CASSLYGTVNTEAFF
TGTGCCAGCAGTTTATACGGGACAGTGAACACTGAAGCTTTCTTT
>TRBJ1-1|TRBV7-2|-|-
CASSFTRNTEAFF
TGTGCCAGCAGCTTCACCAGGAACACTGAAGCTTTCTTT
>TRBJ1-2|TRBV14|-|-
CASSQDQNYGYTF
TGTGCCAGCAGCCAAGACCAAAACTATGGCTACACCTTC
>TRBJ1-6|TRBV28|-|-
CANRGGAYNSPLHF
TGTGCCAATAGGGGTGGGGCCTATAATTCACCCCTCCACTTT
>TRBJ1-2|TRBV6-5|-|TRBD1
CASRQGYGYTF
TGTGCCAGTAGACAGGGCTATGGCTACACCTTC
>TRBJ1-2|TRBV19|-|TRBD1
CASSTQDRGDYGYTF
TGTGCCAGTAGTACTCAGGACAGGGGGGACTATGGCTACACCTTC
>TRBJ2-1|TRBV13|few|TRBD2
CASRPGASSGRGNEQFF
TGTGCCAGCAGGCCCGGGGCTTCTAGCGGGAGGGGAAATGAGCAGTTCTTC
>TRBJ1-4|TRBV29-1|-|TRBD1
CSVRDSFEKLFF
TGCAGCGTCCGGGACAGTTTCGAAAAACTGTTTTTT
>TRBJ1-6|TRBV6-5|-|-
CASSYGDTADSPLHF
TGTGCCAGCAGTTACGGCGATACGGCGGATTCACCCCTCCACTTT
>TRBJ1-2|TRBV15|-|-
CATSRDSYTNYGYTF
TGTGCCACCAGCAGAGATTCATACACTAACTATGGCTACACCTTC
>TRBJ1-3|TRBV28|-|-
CASSLAGSAGNTIYF
TGTGCCAGCAGTTTAGCAGGGTCGGCTGGAAACACCATATATTTT
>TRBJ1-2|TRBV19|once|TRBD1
CASSNGQGLYYGYTF
TGTGCCAGTAGTAATGGACAGGGTTTGTACTATGGCTACACCTTC
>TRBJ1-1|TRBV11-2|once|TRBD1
CASSLAAGQGNPEAFF
TGTGCCAGCAGCTTAGCCGCCGGACAGGGAAACCCTGAAGCTTTCTTT
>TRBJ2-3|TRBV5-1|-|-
CASRTSSTDTQYF
TGCGCCAGCCGGACTTCTAGCACAGATACGCAGTATTTT
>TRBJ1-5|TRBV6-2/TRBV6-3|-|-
CASSPIREPQHF
TGTGCCAGCAGTCCGATCCGGGAGCCCCAGCATTTT
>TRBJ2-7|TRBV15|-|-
CATSRQGGLGEQYF
TGTGCCACCAGCAGACAGGGGGGCCTTGGCGAGCAGTACTTC
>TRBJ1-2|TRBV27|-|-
CASSETVPNGYGYTF
TGTGCCAGCAGTGAGACAGTGCCTAACGGCTATGGCTACACCTTC
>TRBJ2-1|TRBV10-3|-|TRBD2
CAISEREAGNEQFF
TGTGCCATCAGTGAGCGGGAGGCCGGGAATGAGCAGTTCTTC
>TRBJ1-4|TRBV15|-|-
CATSRQQDEKLFF
TGTGCCACCAGCAGACAACAGGATGAAAAACTGTTTTTT
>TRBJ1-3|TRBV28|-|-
CASRSELVGNTIYF
TGTGCCAGCAGGTCCGAGTTAGTTGGAAACACCATATATTTT
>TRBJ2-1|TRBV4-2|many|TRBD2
CASSPSLAGDVNEQFF
TGTGCCAGCAGCCCAAGCCTCGCGGGAGACGTTAATGAGCAGTTCTTC
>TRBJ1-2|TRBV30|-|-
CAWSKAPRRYGYTF
TGTGCCTGGAGTAAGGCTCCTAGGAGGTATGGCTACACCTTC
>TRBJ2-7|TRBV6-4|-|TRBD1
CASSDDAGGLYEQYF
TGTGCCAGCAGTGATGATGCAGGGGGCCTGTACGAGCAGTACTTC
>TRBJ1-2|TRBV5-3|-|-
CARSLPDFLNYGYTF
TGTGCCAGAAGCTTACCCGACTTCCTTAACTATGGCTACACCTTC
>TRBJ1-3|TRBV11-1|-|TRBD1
CASSDRGSAVRNTIYF
TGTGCCAGCAGCGACAGGGGCTCCGCCGTAAGAAACACCATATATTTT
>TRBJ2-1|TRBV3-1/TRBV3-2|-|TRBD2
CASTLSGRGNEQFF
TGTGCCAGCACCCTCAGCGGGAGAGGCAATGAGCAGTTCTTC
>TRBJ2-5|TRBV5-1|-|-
CASSLMPGETQYF
TGCGCCAGCAGCTTGATGCCGGGAGAGACCCAGTACTTC
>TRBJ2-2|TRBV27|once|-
CASSPNIGNTGELFF
TGTGCCAGCAGTCCCAATATCGGGAACACCGGGGAGCTGTTTTTT
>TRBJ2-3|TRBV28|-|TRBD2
CASSLAGGTDTQYF
TGTGCCAGCAGTTTGGCGGGAGGCACAGATACGCAGTATTTT
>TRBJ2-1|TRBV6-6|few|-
CASRPLPSRLYNEQFF
TGTGCCAGCAGGCCCCTCCCGAGCCGATTATACAATGAGCAGTTCTTC
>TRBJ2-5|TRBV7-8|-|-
CASSLAEWSQETQYF
TGTGCCAGCAGCTTAGCGGAGTGGAGTCAAGAGACCCAGTACTTC
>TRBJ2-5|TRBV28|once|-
CASSALQRISEETQYF
TGTGCCAGCTCCGCTTTACAGCGGATCTCCGAGGAGACCCAGTACTTC
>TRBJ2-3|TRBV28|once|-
CASSRYGGGFGTDTQYF
TGTGCCAGCAGTCGCTATGGGGGAGGTTTCGGCACAGATACGCAGTATTTT
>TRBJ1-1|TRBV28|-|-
CASSPRGGSNTEAFF
TGTGCCAGCAGCCCTAGGGGAGGTTCAAACACTGAAGCTTTCTTT
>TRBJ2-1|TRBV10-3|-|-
CAISDQVNEQFF
TGTGCCATCAGTGACCAGGTCAATGAGCAGTTCTTC
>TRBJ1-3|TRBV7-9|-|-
CASSPRAGGNTIYF
TGTGCCAGCAGCCCCAGGGCAGGTGGAAACACCATATATTTT
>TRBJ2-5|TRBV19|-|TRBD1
CASTGTAKETQYF
TGTGCCAGTACCGGGACAGCCAAAGAGACCCAGTACTTC
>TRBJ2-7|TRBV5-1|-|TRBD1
CASSSTGDSFYEQYF
TGCGCCAGCAGCTCTACAGGGGATTCCTTCTACGAGCAGTACTTC
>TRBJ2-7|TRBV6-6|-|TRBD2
CASTLAGGEQYF
TGTGCCAGCACTCTAGCGGGAGGCGAGCAGTACTTC
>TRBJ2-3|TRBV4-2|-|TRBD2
CASSQEGSRVGGRGTDTQYF
TGTGCCAGCAGCCAAGAGGGTAGCCGGGTAGGCGGGAGGGGAACAGATACGCAGTATTTT
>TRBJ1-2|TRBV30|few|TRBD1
CAWSRDRTNYGYTF
TGTGCCTGGTCCCGGGACAGGACTAACTATGGCTACACCTTC
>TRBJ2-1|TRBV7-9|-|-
CASSPLGRINEQFF
TGTGCCAGCAGTCCCCTGGGGCGGATCAATGAGCAGTTCTTC
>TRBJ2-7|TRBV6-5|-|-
CASIAVRAWDEQYF
TGTGCCAGCATCGCGGTGAGGGCCTGGGACGAGCAGTACTTC
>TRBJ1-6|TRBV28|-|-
CASSFQLDSPLHF
TGTGCCAGCAGTTTTCAACTAGATTCACCCCTCCACTTT
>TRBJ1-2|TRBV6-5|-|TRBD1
CASSYGTGKYGYTF
TGTGCCAGCAGTTACGGGACAGGGAAGTATGGCTACACCTTC
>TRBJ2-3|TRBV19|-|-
CASSKLEPSTDTQYF
TGTGCCAGTAGTAAACTGGAGCCTAGCACAGATACGCAGTATTTT
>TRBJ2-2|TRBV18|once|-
CASSPRSPANTGELFF
TGTGCCAGCTCCCCACGGAGCCCCGCGAACACCGGGGAGCTGTTTTTT
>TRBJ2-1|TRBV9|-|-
CASSGQGGTYNEQFF
TGTGCCAGCAGCGGGCAAGGCGGGACTTACAATGAGCAGTTCTTC
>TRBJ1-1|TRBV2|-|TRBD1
CASSKRTGMNTEAFF
TGTGCCAGCAGCAAAAGGACAGGGATGAACACTGAAGCTTTCTTT
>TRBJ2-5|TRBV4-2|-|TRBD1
CASSRTFSSTGGVETQYF
TGTGCCAGCAGCCGAACCTTTTCGTCGACAGGGGGCGTTGAGACCCAGTACTTC
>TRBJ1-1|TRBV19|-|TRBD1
CASSTSDRANTEAFF
TGTGCCAGTAGTACCTCTGACAGGGCGAACACTGAAGCTTTCTTT
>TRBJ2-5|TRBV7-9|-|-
CASSPRSGETQYF
TGTGCCAGCAGTCCTAGGTCGGGGGAGACCCAGTACTTC
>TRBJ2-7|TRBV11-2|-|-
CASSLDPGISGEQYF
TGTGCCAGCAGCTTAGATCCGGGAATCTCGGGCGAGCAGTACTTC
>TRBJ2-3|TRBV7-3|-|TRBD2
CASSLSASGRTDTQYF
TGTGCCAGCAGCTTATCGGCTAGCGGGAGGACAGATACGCAGTATTTT